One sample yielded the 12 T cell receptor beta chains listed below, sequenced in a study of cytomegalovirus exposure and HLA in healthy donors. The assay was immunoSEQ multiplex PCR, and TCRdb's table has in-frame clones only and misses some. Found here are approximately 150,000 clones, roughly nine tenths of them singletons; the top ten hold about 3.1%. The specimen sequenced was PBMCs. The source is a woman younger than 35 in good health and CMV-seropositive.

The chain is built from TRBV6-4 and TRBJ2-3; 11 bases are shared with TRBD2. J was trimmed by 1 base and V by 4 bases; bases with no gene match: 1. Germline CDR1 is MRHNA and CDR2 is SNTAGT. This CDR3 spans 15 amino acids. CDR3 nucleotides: TGTGCCAGCAGTGCGGGACTAGCGGGCACAGATACGCAGTATTTT. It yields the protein CASSAGLAGTDTQYF.

The DNA for the CDR3 is TGTGCCAGCAGCCCTAGCGGGCCCGCTTACCATACGCAGTATTTT. Amino acids: CASSPSGPAYHTQYF. The chain joins TRBV7-9 to TRBJ2-3; 8 positions agree with TRBD2. CDR3 length: 15 amino acids. Germline CDR1 SEHNR, CDR2 FQNEAQ (reference sequence). V trimming: 5 bases; J trimming: 7 bases; junction bases outside the gene matches: 11.

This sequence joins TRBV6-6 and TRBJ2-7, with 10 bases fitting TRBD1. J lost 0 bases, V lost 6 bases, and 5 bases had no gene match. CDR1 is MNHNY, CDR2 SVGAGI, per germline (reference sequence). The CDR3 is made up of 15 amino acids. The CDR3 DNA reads TGTGCCAGCAGGAGCGGGACAGGGGTCTCCTACGAGCAGTACTTC. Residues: CASRSGTGVSYEQYF.

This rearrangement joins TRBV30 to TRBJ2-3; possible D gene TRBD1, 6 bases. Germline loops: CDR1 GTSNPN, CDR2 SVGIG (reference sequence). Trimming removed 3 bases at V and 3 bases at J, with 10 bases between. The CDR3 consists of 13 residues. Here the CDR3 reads CAWRQGSTDTQYF. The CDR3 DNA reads TGTGCCTGGAGACAGGGTAGTACAGATACGCAGTATTTT.

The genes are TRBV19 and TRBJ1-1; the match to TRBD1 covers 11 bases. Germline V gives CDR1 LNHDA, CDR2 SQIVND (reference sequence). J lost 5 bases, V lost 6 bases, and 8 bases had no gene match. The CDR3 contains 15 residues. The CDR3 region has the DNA TGTGCCAGTAGGGACGGACAGGGGGCGGAAACTGAAGCTTTCTTT. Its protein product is CASRDGQGAETEAFF.

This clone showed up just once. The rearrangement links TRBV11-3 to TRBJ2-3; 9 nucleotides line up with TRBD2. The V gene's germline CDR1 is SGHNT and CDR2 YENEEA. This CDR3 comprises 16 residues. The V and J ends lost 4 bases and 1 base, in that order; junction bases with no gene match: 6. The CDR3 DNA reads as TGTGCCAGCAGCTCTCGAGGCGGGAGGGGCACAGATACGCAGTATTTT. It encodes CASSSRGGRGTDTQYF.

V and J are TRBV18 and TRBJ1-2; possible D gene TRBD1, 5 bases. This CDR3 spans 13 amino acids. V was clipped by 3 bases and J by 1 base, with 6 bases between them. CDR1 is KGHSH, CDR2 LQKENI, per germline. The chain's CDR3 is CASSPDSNYGYTF. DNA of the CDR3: TGTGCCAGCTCACCCGACAGTAACTATGGCTACACCTTC.

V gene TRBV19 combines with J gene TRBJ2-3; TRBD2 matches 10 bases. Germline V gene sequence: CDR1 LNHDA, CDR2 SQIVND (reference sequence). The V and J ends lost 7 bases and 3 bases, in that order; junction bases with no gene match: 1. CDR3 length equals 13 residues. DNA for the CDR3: TGTGCCAGTAAGACTAGCGGGACAGATACGCAGTATTTT. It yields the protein CASKTSGTDTQYF.

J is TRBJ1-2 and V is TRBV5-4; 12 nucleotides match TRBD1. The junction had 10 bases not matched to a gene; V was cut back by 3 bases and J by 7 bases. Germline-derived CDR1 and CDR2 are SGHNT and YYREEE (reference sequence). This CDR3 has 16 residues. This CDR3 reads CASSSGPGTGGLGYTF. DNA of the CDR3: TGTGCCAGCAGCTCAGGTCCCGGGACAGGGGGCCTTGGCTACACCTTC.

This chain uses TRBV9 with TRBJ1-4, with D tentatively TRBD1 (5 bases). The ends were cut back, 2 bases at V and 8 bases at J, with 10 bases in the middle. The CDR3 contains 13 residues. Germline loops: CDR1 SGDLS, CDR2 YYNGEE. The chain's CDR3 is CASSVGTEEKLFF. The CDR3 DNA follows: TGTGCCAGCAGCGTGGGGACTGAGGAAAAACTGTTTTTT.

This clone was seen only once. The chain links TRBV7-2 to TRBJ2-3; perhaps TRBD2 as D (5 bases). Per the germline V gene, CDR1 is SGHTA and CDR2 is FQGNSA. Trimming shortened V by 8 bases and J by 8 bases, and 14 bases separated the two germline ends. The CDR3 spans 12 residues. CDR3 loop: CASGITEGTQYF. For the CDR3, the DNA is TGTGCCAGCGGGATTACCGAGGGTACGCAGTATTTT.

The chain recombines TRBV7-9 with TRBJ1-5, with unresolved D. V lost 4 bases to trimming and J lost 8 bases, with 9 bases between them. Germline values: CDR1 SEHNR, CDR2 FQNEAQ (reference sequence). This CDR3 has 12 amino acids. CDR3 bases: TGTGCCAGCAGCTCGATACGGGAGCCCCAGCATTTT. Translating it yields CASSSIREPQHF.